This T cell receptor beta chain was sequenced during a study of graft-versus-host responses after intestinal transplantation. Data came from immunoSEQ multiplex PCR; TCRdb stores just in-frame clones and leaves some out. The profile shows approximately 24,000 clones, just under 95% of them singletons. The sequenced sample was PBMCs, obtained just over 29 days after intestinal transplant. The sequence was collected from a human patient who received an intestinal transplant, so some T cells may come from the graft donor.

CDR3 protein: CASSQRQDSYNEQFF. The CDR3, as DNA: TGTGCCAGCAGTCAGCGGCAGGACTCCTACAATGAGCAGTTCTTC. V usage is TRBV9 and J usage is TRBJ2-1; a possible D gene is TRBD2 (5 bases). In germline, CDR1 is SGDLS, CDR2 YYNGEE. The V gene lost 5 bases and the J gene lost 0 bases, with 12 bases spanning the gap. The CDR3 is 15 amino acids. Full variable domain (rest looked up from reference TRBV9 and TRBJ2-1): DSGVTQTPKHLITATGQRVTLRCSPRSGDLSVYWYQQSLDQGLQFLIQYYNGEERAKGNILERFSAQQFPDLHSELNLSSLELGDSALYFCASSQRQDSYNEQFFGPGTRLTVL.